What follows are 31 T cell receptor beta chains derived from one specimen sequenced in a study of blood T cell repertoires in COVID-19. TCRdb keeps only in-frame clones here, not all; method: immunoSEQ multiplex PCR. The table has approximately 25,000 clones, 65% to 90% seen once. Sequencing was performed on peripheral blood. The source of these receptors is a human donor with acute or convalescent COVID-19. The donor label of this sample is uncertain.

The rearrangement links TRBV6-2 or TRBV6-3 to TRBJ2-1, with a weak D call TRBD1 (5 bases). The CDR3 loop spans 17 amino acids. CDR1 is MNHEY, CDR2 SVGEGT, per germline. V lost 0 bases, J lost 4 bases, and 16 bases lay in between. CDR3 region: CASSYSVNRMLYNEQFF. CDR3 bases: TGTGCCAGCAGTTACTCGGTGAACAGGATGTTATACAATGAGCAGTTCTTC.

The chain is built from TRBV27 and TRBJ1-6; D gene ambiguous. The V and J ends lost 5 bases and 6 bases respectively, with 8 bases between them. Germline V lookup: CDR1 MNHEY, CDR2 SMNVEV (reference sequence). The CDR3 spans 13 residues. Here the CDR3 reads CASSREGNSPLHF. DNA of the CDR3: TGTGCCAGCAGTAGGGAGGGTAATTCACCCCTCCACTTT.

This clone has only one observation. The chain recombines TRBV9 with TRBJ2-3; perhaps TRBD1 as D (7 bases). Germline values: CDR1 SGDLS, CDR2 YYNGEE. The CDR3 length is 16 residues. Deletions cut 0 bases from V and 6 bases from J, with 17 bases between. This CDR3 reads CASSVAQGGHPDTQYF. The CDR3 DNA sequence: TGTGCCAGCAGCGTAGCTCAGGGGGGACACCCGGATACGCAGTATTTT.

The gene calls are TRBV5-1 and TRBJ2-5, with 7 positions matching TRBD1. The V and J ends lost 4 bases and 2 bases, in that order; junction bases with no gene match: 5. Germline assignment: CDR1 SGHRS and CDR2 YFSETQ. This CDR3 region has 14 residues. CDR3 sequence: CASSPGQFQETQYF. CDR3 nucleotides: TGCGCCAGCAGCCCGGGACAGTTTCAAGAGACCCAGTACTTC.

This clone was seen once. The gene calls are TRBV19 and TRBJ1-5; TRBD1 agrees at 7 bases. Germline CDR1 LNHDA, CDR2 SQIVND (reference sequence). The V gene end was trimmed by 3 bases and the J gene end by 4 bases; junction bases not matched to a gene: 9. This CDR3 is 16 amino acids long. The DNA of the CDR3 is TGTGCCAGTAGTATTGGGACAGCGGCAATTAATCAGCCCCAGCATTTT. Encoded protein: CASSIGTAAINQPQHF.

V is TRBV5-5 and J is TRBJ1-1; D remains ambiguous. Trimming removed 3 bases from V and 0 bases from J, with 9 bases in between. This CDR3 has 14 amino acids. Germline CDR1 reads SGHKS; CDR2 reads YYEKEE (reference sequence). The CDR3 nucleotides are TGTGCCAGCAGCTACGAGACATTGAACACTGAAGCTTTCTTT. Amino acids: CASSYETLNTEAFF.

The gene calls are TRBV12-3 or TRBV12-4 and TRBJ1-4; TRBD1 might be the D (6 bases). The CDR3 is 13 amino acids. V was trimmed by 6 bases and J by 7 bases, leaving 12 bases between them. CDR3 bases: TGTGCCAGCAGCCGAAGGGGGAGTGAAAAACTGTTTTTT. It specifies CASSRRGSEKLFF.

The chain combines TRBV30 with TRBJ2-3; possible D gene TRBD2, 5 bases. The V gene lost 0 bases and the J gene lost 3 bases, with 10 bases spanning the gap. The CDR3 has 14 amino acids. Germline CDR1 is GTSNPN and CDR2 is SVGIG (reference sequence). The CDR3 loop reads CAWSVNGGTDTQYF. The CDR3 DNA reads TGTGCCTGGAGTGTCAACGGCGGGACAGATACGCAGTATTTT.

CDR3 coding DNA: TGCGCCAGCAGCTTGGGGGGCGGGGACGGGTACGAGCAGTACTTC. Translating gives CASSLGGGDGYEQYF. The chain carries TRBV5-1 and TRBJ2-7; D is possibly TRBD2 (6 bases). This CDR3 comprises 15 residues. The V gene lost 0 bases and the J gene lost 4 bases, with 14 bases spanning the gap. Germline V gives CDR1 SGHRS, CDR2 YFSETQ.

The chain is built from TRBV11-2 and TRBJ2-5, with 8 bases identical to TRBD1. The CDR3 has 15 amino acids. Germline V gene lookup returns CDR1 SGHAT and CDR2 FQNNGV. V lost 2 bases to trimming and J lost 5 bases; unmatched junction nucleotides: 7. The CDR3 reads CASSLRAGGAETQYF. The DNA for the CDR3 is TGTGCCAGCAGCTTAAGGGCAGGGGGCGCGGAGACCCAGTACTTC.

The gene calls are TRBV7-2 and TRBJ1-2; D may be TRBD1 (5 bases). CDR1 and CDR2 (germline): SGHTA, FQGNSA. The ends were cut back, 5 bases at V and 3 bases at J, with 13 bases in the middle. The CDR3 length is 14 residues. The CDR3 spells CASSVTEAYYGYTF. CDR3 nucleotides: TGTGCCAGCAGCGTGACAGAGGCTTACTATGGCTACACCTTC. Full variable domain (rest looked up from reference TRBV7-2 and TRBJ1-2): GAGVSQSPSNKVTEKGKDVELRCDPISGHTALYWYRQSLGQGLEFLIYFQGNSAPDKSGLPSDRFSAERTGGSVSTLTIQRTQQEDSAVYLCASSVTEAYYGYTFGSGTRLTVV.

The chain is built from TRBV7-6 and TRBJ1-1, with 8 bases matching TRBD1. The CDR3 contains 13 residues. The V gene's germline CDR1 is SGHVS and CDR2 FNYEAQ. J lost 5 bases, V lost 1 base, and 0 bases had no gene match. CDR3 in DNA: TGTGCCAGCAGCTTAGGACAGGGGACTGAAGCTTTCTTT. It specifies CASSLGQGTEAFF.

The DNA for the CDR3 is TGCGCCAGCAGCTCAAGGAACCGGTCACGAGGCGGGATTAAGTCGGATACGCAGTATTTT. Amino acid sequence: CASSSRNRSRGGIKSDTQYF. The chain has TRBV5-1 and TRBJ2-3; TRBD2 is a possible D gene (6 bases). V lost 3 bases and J lost 6, with 32 bases in between. CDR3 length: 20 amino acids. Germline loops: CDR1 SGHRS, CDR2 YFSETQ.

The chain is built from TRBV19 and TRBJ2-1, with TRBD1 matching 9 bases. The CDR3 sequence is 15 residues long. Germline V gives CDR1 LNHDA, CDR2 SQIVND (reference sequence). Trimming took 3 bases from V and 7 from J; bases not matched to a gene: 7. CDR3 bases: TGTGCCAGTAGTATTCTACAGGGGGCGGTGAATGAGCAGTTCTTC. Translating gives CASSILQGAVNEQFF.

The chain couples TRBV5-4 to TRBJ1-2; TRBD1 matches 7 bases. J was trimmed by 3 bases and V by 4 bases; bases with no gene match: 3. CDR1 and CDR2 (germline): SGHNT, YYREEE (reference sequence). This CDR3 contains 13 residues. The CDR3 spells CASSPDRDYGYTF. The CDR3, as DNA: TGTGCCAGCAGCCCTGACAGGGACTATGGCTACACCTTC.

The chain has TRBV2 and TRBJ2-2; 7 bases agree with TRBD1. This CDR3 spans 16 amino acids. Looked up from germline, CDR1 is SNHLY and CDR2 is FYNNEI. With 3 bases clipped from V and 7 bases from J, the junction kept 11 bases outside the gene matches. The CDR3 protein is CASSEAQTGMGGELFF. The CDR3 DNA sequence: TGTGCCAGCAGTGAGGCTCAGACAGGGATGGGCGGGGAGCTGTTTTTT.

V and J are TRBV7-9 and TRBJ1-2, with 7 nucleotides matching TRBD1. The germline gives CDR1 SEHNR, CDR2 FQNEAQ (reference sequence). V lost 5 bases, J lost 2 bases, and 17 bases stayed unmatched. This CDR3 comprises 18 residues. DNA for the CDR3: TGTGCCAGCAGCCACCGAAGATTGGACAGGAAGACAAACTATGGCTACACCTTC. Translation gives CASSHRRLDRKTNYGYTF.

The chain recombines TRBV29-1 with TRBJ2-1, with 11 bases fitting TRBD2. Germline V gene sequence: CDR1 SQVTM, CDR2 ANQGSEA. This CDR3 has 14 residues. V lost 4 bases and J lost 5; bases outside the gene matches: 4. In DNA form, the CDR3 reads TGCAGCGTTGCGACTAGCGGGGCGAACAATGAGCAGTTCTTC. It codes for CSVATSGANNEQFF.

The V gene is TRBV10-3, the J gene TRBJ2-1, with D tentatively TRBD2 (6 bases). This CDR3 spans 15 amino acids. The V end lost 6 bases, the J end lost 3 bases, and 15 bases lay between the germline ends. Germline V CDR1 and CDR2: ENHRY, SYGVKD. In nucleotides, the CDR3 is TGTGCCATCAGGGGAGGCGGAGGGGTCTACAATGAGCAGTTCTTC. Protein sequence: CAIRGGGGVYNEQFF.

The chain is built from TRBV7-3 and TRBJ2-5, with TRBD2 matching 10 bases. The junction had 10 bases not matched to a gene; V was cut back by 2 bases and J by 4 bases. The CDR3 totals 17 residues. Germline V gene lookup returns CDR1 SGHTA and CDR2 FQGTGA. For the CDR3, the DNA is TGTGCCAGCAGCTTAGGGCTAGCGGGGGCGTCCGGAGAGACCCAGTACTTC. Translating it yields CASSLGLAGASGETQYF.

The rearrangement links TRBV4-1 to TRBJ2-7; 10 positions agree with TRBD2. Germline loops: CDR1 MGHRA, CDR2 YSYEKL. This CDR3 region has 16 residues. V was pared by 2 bases and J by 5 bases, with 9 bases of the junction left unmatched. CDR3 loop: CASSQTHGTSADEQYF. In DNA, the CDR3 is TGCGCCAGCAGCCAAACTCACGGGACTAGCGCGGACGAGCAGTACTTC.

Regarding this clone: Sequence at one end of the junction differs from germline and may be a read error. V and J are TRBV9 and TRBJ1-3, with 7 bases aligning to TRBD1. This CDR3 is built from 14 residues. Germline lookup yields CDR1 SGDLS and CDR2 YYNGEE. The DNA for the CDR3 is TGTGCCAGCAGCGCGACAGGGATGGGAAGCACCATATATTTT. Translation gives CASSATGMGSTIYF. Full variable domain (remainder filled in from reference TRBV9 and TRBJ1-3): DSGVTQTPKHLITATGQRVTLRCSPRSGDLSVYWYQQSLDQGLQFLIQYYNGEERAKGNILERFSAQQFPDLHSELNLSSLELGDSALYFCASSATGMGSTIYFGEGSWLTVV.

This chain joins TRBV13 and TRBJ1-6; the D gene is possibly TRBD1 (5 bases). V was shortened by 3 bases and J by 10 bases, with 19 bases between the two germline ends. Germline V gene data show CDR1 as PRHDT and CDR2 as FYEKMQ (reference sequence). The CDR3 totals 16 residues. The CDR3 DNA reads as TGTGCCAGCAGCTTTCCTGGACTGGGAGGGGACTCACCCCTCCACTTT. Translation gives CASSFPGLGGDSPLHF. Complete variable domain (other parts from reference TRBV13 and TRBJ1-6): AAGVIQSPRHLIKEKRETATLKCYPIPRHDTVYWYQQGPGQDPQFLISFYEKMQSDKGSIPDRFSAQQFSDYHSELNMSSLELGDSALYFCASSFPGLGGDSPLHFGNGTRLTVT.

This clone has more than one count but fewer than ten. The CDR3 sequence: CASSYHRDRAYNEQFF. DNA of the CDR3: TGTGCCAGCAGTTACCACCGGGACAGGGCCTACAATGAGCAGTTCTTC. V gene TRBV6-5 combines with J gene TRBJ2-1; 9 positions agree with TRBD1. The CDR3 has 16 residues. V shed 2 bases, J shed 2 bases, and the junction held 4 bases outside the gene matches. The germline V gene has CDR1 MNHEY and CDR2 SVGAGI.

This sequence joins TRBV6-6 and TRBJ1-2; D remains ambiguous. V lost 6 bases and J lost 2, with 13 bases in between. The CDR3 sequence is 14 residues long. Germline loops: CDR1 MNHNY, CDR2 SVGAGI (reference sequence). The CDR3 nucleotides are TGTGCCAGCAGGGATTGGGGAGGAAACTATGGCTACACCTTC. This gives the protein CASRDWGGNYGYTF.

CDR3 sequence: CASSLKGGTQYF. CDR3 nucleotide sequence: TGTGCCAGCAGCCTAAAAGGGGGGACCCAGTACTTC. The rearrangement uses TRBV7-3 and TRBJ2-5; the D gene is possibly TRBD1 (6 bases). The V end lost 5 bases, the J end lost 7 bases, and 11 bases lay between the germline ends. Germline values: CDR1 SGHTA, CDR2 FQGTGA. The CDR3 has 12 amino acids.

J is TRBJ2-7 and V is TRBV29-1, with D possibly matching TRBD1 (5 bases). CDR3 size: 12 residues. The germline gives CDR1 SQVTM, CDR2 ANQGSEA. V shed 5 bases and J shed 1 base, with 9 bases lying between them. As DNA, the CDR3 is TGCAGCGTTAATCAGGGATCCTACGAGCAGTACTTC. Residues: CSVNQGSYEQYF.

The rearrangement joins TRBV11-2 to TRBJ2-3; 7 bases fit TRBD2. The CDR3 is made up of 15 amino acids. From germline, CDR1 is SGHAT and CDR2 FQNNGV. Unmatched junction bases numbered 3, after V lost 2 bases and J lost 1 base. The chain's CDR3 is CASSLQRGRTDTQYF. In DNA, the CDR3 is TGTGCCAGCAGCTTACAGCGGGGCCGCACAGATACGCAGTATTTT.

The gene calls are TRBV19 and TRBJ2-3, with D possibly TRBD2 on 5 matching bases. Trimming shortened V by 3 bases and J by 2 bases, and 12 bases separated the two germline ends. CDR1 and CDR2 from the germline V gene are LNHDA and SQIVND (reference sequence). The CDR3 has 15 amino acids. The DNA of the CDR3 is TGTGCCAGTAGTATGGCTAGCTGGGTCACAGATACGCAGTATTTT. Encoded protein: CASSMASWVTDTQYF.

The chain recombines TRBV11-1 with TRBJ1-3; D is unresolved. In germline, CDR1 is SGHAT, CDR2 FQDESV (reference sequence). V was pared by 6 bases and J by 4 bases, with 13 bases between. This CDR3 has 14 amino acids. CDR3 nucleotide sequence: TGTGCCAGCAGTTGGACGGGAGGAGGAAACACCATATATTTT. It is translated as CASSWTGGGNTIYF.

The chain employs TRBV3-1 (or the pseudogene TRBV3-2) and TRBJ1-1; D call uncertain. The CDR3 is 15 amino acids. Deletions cut 2 bases from V and 4 bases from J, with 14 bases between. CDR1 and CDR2 from the germline V gene are LGHDT and YNNKEL (reference sequence). In nucleotides, the CDR3 is TGTGCCAGCAGCCAACGAAGCGGGGTCGGCACTGAAGCTTTCTTT. Protein sequence: CASSQRSGVGTEAFF.